The next 30 T cell receptor beta chains were all read from a single sample in a study of shared clonotypes between healthy human individuals. Assay used: immunoSEQ multiplex PCR; TCRdb lists only in-frame clones, some missing. The table records about 990,000 clones, about four fifths of them present only once. Sequencing used memory CD4+ T cells from PBMCs. Subset here: CD45RA-negative fraction. The receptors shown here come from a man between 18 and 35 years old in good health. Some clones in this sample may be carry-over from other donors' samples.

This sequence joins TRBV19 and TRBJ2-3; weak D call: TRBD2 (5 bases). The germline gives CDR1 LNHDA, CDR2 SQIVND (reference sequence). The CDR3 is made up of 14 amino acids. V was shortened by 3 bases and J by 1 base, with 8 bases between the two germline ends. CDR3 in amino acids: CASSIQRRTDTQYF. CDR3 coding DNA: TGTGCCAGTAGTATCCAGCGGCGCACAGATACGCAGTATTTT.

The chain carries TRBV28 and TRBJ2-7; 10 nucleotides match TRBD2. CDR1 MDHEN and CDR2 SYDVKM come from the germline V gene. The junction had 8 bases not matched to a gene; V was cut back by 3 bases and J by 0 bases. The CDR3 has 17 residues. The DNA of the CDR3 is TGTGCCAGCAGTTTGCGCCTGGGACTAGCGTACTCCTACGAGCAGTACTTC. This translates into CASSLRLGLAYSYEQYF. Full variable domain (missing parts from reference TRBV28 and TRBJ2-7): DVKVTQSSRYLVKRTGEKVFLECVQDMDHENMFWYRQDPGLGLRLIYFSYDVKMKEKGDIPEGYSVSREKKERFSLILESASTNQTSMYLCASSLRLGLAYSYEQYFGPGTRLTVT.

The chain combines TRBV7-9 with TRBJ2-7; a possible D gene is TRBD2 (5 bases). The length of the CDR3 is 16 residues. Trimming took off 3 bases at V and 4 bases at J, with 19 bases between the two ends. Germline CDR1 reads SEHNR; CDR2 reads FQNEAQ (reference sequence). CDR3 residues: CASSLGGGLTSYEQYF. The CDR3 nucleotides read TGTGCCAGCAGCTTGGGTGGAGGCTTAACATCATACGAGCAGTACTTC.

A remark on this clone: The same CDR3 also results from other DNA sequences found in this sample. The chain links TRBV29-1 to TRBJ2-3, with D possibly matching TRBD2 (6 bases). Germline V lookup: CDR1 SQVTM, CDR2 ANQGSEA. This CDR3 is 15 amino acids long. V lost 1 base to trimming and J lost 1 base, with 12 bases between them. The DNA of the CDR3 is TGCAGCGTTGAAGGGGGAGGCCGTGGCACAGATACGCAGTATTTT. Its translation: CSVEGGGRGTDTQYF.

The count of this clone is one. This chain joins TRBV11-2 and TRBJ1-2, with D unresolved. The CDR3 is 14 residues long. Deletions cut 6 bases from V and 5 bases from J, with 16 bases between. From germline, CDR1 is SGHAT and CDR2 FQNNGV. In nucleotides, the CDR3 is TGTGCCAGCAGGCCAAACTTGGGAGCGTATGGCTACACCTTC. Translation: CASRPNLGAYGYTF.

This rearrangement joins TRBV5-4 to TRBJ2-5, with 10 bases that match TRBD2. Germline CDR1 and CDR2: SGHNT and YYREEE (reference sequence). The CDR3 extends over 15 amino acids. Losses at the gene ends were 5 bases for V and 1 base for J; bases not matched to a gene: 5. CDR3 sequence: CASSVAGGIQETQYF. For the CDR3, the DNA is TGTGCCAGCAGTGTAGCGGGAGGTATCCAAGAGACCCAGTACTTC. Full variable domain (rest looked up from reference TRBV5-4 and TRBJ2-5): ETGVTQSPTHLIKTRGQQVTLRCSSQSGHNTVSWYQQALGQGPQFIFQYYREEENGRGNFPPRFSGLQFPNYSSELNVNALELDDSALYLCASSVAGGIQETQYFGPGTRLLVL.

The J gene is TRBJ1-1, the V gene TRBV18; D remains unclear. Trimming left V 3 bases short and J 3 bases short, with 14 bases between. Germline V gives CDR1 KGHSH, CDR2 LQKENI. The CDR3 length is 15 residues. CDR3 amino acids: CASSPTIGGDTEAFF. The CDR3 DNA reads as TGTGCCAGCTCACCTACTATTGGTGGGGACACTGAAGCTTTCTTT.

This clone was observed many times. In the same sample, other DNA sequences code for this CDR3. The rearrangement links TRBV5-1 to TRBJ2-6, with no clear D. The CDR3 is 14 residues long. V lost 0 bases to trimming and J lost 1 base, with 2 bases between them. CDR1 is SGHRS, CDR2 YFSETQ, per germline. As DNA, the CDR3 is TGCGCCAGCAGCTTGGGGTCTGGGGCCAACGTCCTGACTTTC. This translates into CASSLGSGANVLTF.

The V and J genes are TRBV7-6 and TRBJ1-3; TRBD1 aligns across 9 bases. V shed 5 bases, J shed 2 bases, and the junction held 4 bases outside the gene matches. The CDR3 length is 15 residues. Germline V gene data show CDR1 as SGHVS and CDR2 as FNYEAQ. CDR3 nucleotide sequence: TGTGCCAGCAGCCCCCGGGACAGGGCTGGAAACACCATATATTTT. It codes for CASSPRDRAGNTIYF.

Ten or more counts support this clone. The chain carries TRBV2 and TRBJ1-4; D ambiguous. V lost 2 bases, J lost 8 bases, and 6 bases lay in between. The CDR3 is 12 amino acids. Germline V gene sequence: CDR1 SNHLY, CDR2 FYNNEI. The CDR3 region has the DNA TGTGCCAGCAGTGAAACACCCGAAAAACTGTTTTTT. Translating it yields CASSETPEKLFF.

V is TRBV5-1 and J is TRBJ1-2; TRBD1 matches 7 bases. The CDR3 loop spans 16 amino acids. V shed 0 bases and J 0 bases; nucleotides not matched to a gene: 5. Germline assignment: CDR1 SGHRS and CDR2 YFSETQ. CDR3 protein: CASSLGPGTANYGYTF. CDR3 DNA sequence: TGCGCCAGCAGCTTGGGACCCGGGACAGCTAACTATGGCTACACCTTC. Supplemented by reference TRBV5-1 and TRBJ1-2, the full variable domain reads KAGVTQTPRYLIKTRGQQVTLSCSPISGHRSVSWYQQTPGQGLQFLFEYFSETQRNKGNFPGRFSGRQFSNSRSEMNVSTLELGDSALYLCASSLGPGTANYGYTFGSGTRLTVV.

The CDR3 loop reads CASSLNLGNTEAFF. In DNA, the CDR3 is TGTGCCAGCAGTCTCAACCTAGGGAACACTGAAGCTTTCTTT. V is TRBV6-6 and J is TRBJ1-1; no definite D call. V was clipped by 5 bases and J by 1 base, with 11 bases between them. The length of the CDR3 is 14 residues. Germline-derived CDR1 and CDR2 are MNHNY and SVGAGI (reference sequence).

CDR3: CASSRAQNTEAFF. CDR3 nucleotides: TGTGCCAGCAGTCGGGCCCAGAACACTGAAGCTTTCTTT. The chain is built from TRBV28 and TRBJ1-1, with D uncertain. Germline assignment: CDR1 MDHEN and CDR2 SYDVKM. The CDR3 totals 13 residues. V gave up 5 bases and J gave up 1 base, with 8 bases separating them.

The genes are TRBV5-8 and TRBJ2-3; tentatively, D is TRBD2 (6 bases). The V gene lost 0 bases and the J gene lost 2 bases, with 19 bases spanning the gap. Germline CDR1 is SGHTS and CDR2 is YDEGEE. The length of the CDR3 is 18 residues. The CDR3: CASSLAYSAGPDTDTQYF. The CDR3 DNA sequence: TGTGCCAGCAGCTTGGCCTATAGCGCGGGGCCCGACACAGATACGCAGTATTTT.

The chain has TRBV5-5 and TRBJ2-7; 8 nucleotides agree with TRBD1. The CDR3 has 15 amino acids. The germline gives CDR1 SGHKS, CDR2 YYEKEE (reference sequence). V lost 4 bases to trimming and J lost 2 bases; unmatched junction nucleotides: 8. CDR3 amino acids: CASSVYGTGPYEQYF. The CDR3 nucleotides are TGTGCCAGCAGCGTGTACGGGACAGGTCCCTACGAGCAGTACTTC.

This clone was recorded a few times. The CDR3 spells CASSLNLAVGQYF. The CDR3, as DNA: TGTGCCAGCAGCTTAAACCTGGCTGTAGGGCAGTATTTT. J is TRBJ2-3 and V is TRBV7-3; no reliable D call. V lost 1 base to trimming and J lost 11 bases, with 13 bases between them. From germline, CDR1 is SGHTA and CDR2 FQGTGA. The CDR3 has 13 residues.

This clone was seen a single time. The J gene is TRBJ2-7, the V gene TRBV10-3; TRBD2 agrees at 7 bases. The V gene end was trimmed by 6 bases and the J gene end by 4 bases; junction bases not matched to a gene: 12. In germline, CDR1 is ENHRY, CDR2 SYGVKD. The CDR3 consists of 15 residues. The CDR3 coding sequence is TGTGCCATCAGCCGGGGCCTCGCGGGGGAATACGAGCAGTACTTC. As protein: CAISRGLAGEYEQYF.

In its sample, this clone was seen a few times. This chain uses TRBV28 with TRBJ1-2; D is unresolved. CDR1 is MDHEN, CDR2 SYDVKM, per germline. The CDR3 consists of 14 residues. Deletions cut 8 bases from V and 4 bases from J, with 17 bases between. The CDR3 region is CASGFSRGTYGYTF. The CDR3 coding sequence is TGTGCCAGCGGATTTAGTCGGGGAACCTATGGCTACACCTTC.

The genes are TRBV4-2 and TRBJ1-2; D perhaps matches TRBD1 (6 bases). This CDR3 is 14 amino acids long. Trimming removed 4 bases from V and 4 bases from J, with 13 bases in between. Looked up from germline, CDR1 is LGHNA and CDR2 is YNFKEQ. CDR3 region: CASSPRGGPYGYTF. For the CDR3, the DNA is TGTGCCAGCAGCCCCCGGGGGGGGCCCTATGGCTACACCTTC.

About this clone itself: A read error may be the cause here, since a much bigger clone is one base away. This chain joins TRBV7-2 and TRBJ2-7; 7 bases fit TRBD1. V was pared by 5 bases and J by 2 bases, with 9 bases of the junction left unmatched. CDR1 is SGHTA and CDR2 is FQGNSA in the germline V gene. The CDR3 spans 15 residues. In DNA, the CDR3 is TGTGCCAGCAGCCCTACCGGGACAGCCACCTACGAGCAGTACTTC. It translates to CASSPTGTATYEQYF.

CDR3 sequence (DNA): TGTGCCAGCAGCTTAGCAGCGGGAGGAATCTACGAGCAGTACTTC. It codes for CASSLAAGGIYEQYF. The V call is TRBV7-8, the J call TRBJ2-7, with TRBD2 matching over 9 bases. The CDR3 consists of 15 residues. Looked up from germline, CDR1 is SGHVS and CDR2 is FQNEAQ. Trimming removed 0 bases from V and 3 bases from J; junction bases left unmatched: 3.

This clone appeared a single time. This chain uses TRBV15 with TRBJ1-3; D gene unclear. The germline V gene has CDR1 LNHNV and CDR2 YYDKDF (reference sequence). The V gene lost 0 bases and the J gene lost 2 bases, with 8 bases spanning the gap. The CDR3 is 15 amino acids. CDR3 sequence (DNA): TGTGCCACCAGCAGAGATCCACAGACTGGAAACACCATATATTTT. Protein product: CATSRDPQTGNTIYF.

This clone was seen a handful of times. V is TRBV5-5 and J is TRBJ1-2; D is unresolved. There are 14 residues in the CDR3. Germline V gives CDR1 SGHKS, CDR2 YYEKEE (reference sequence). V lost 0 bases and J lost 0, with 6 bases in between. This chain's CDR3 is CASSLAVANYGYTF. CDR3 nucleotide sequence: TGTGCCAGCAGCTTGGCCGTAGCTAACTATGGCTACACCTTC.

This clone was observed a few times. The rearrangement joins TRBV27 to TRBJ1-2; D ambiguous. Germline V gives CDR1 MNHEY, CDR2 SMNVEV (reference sequence). This CDR3 has 15 residues. Trimming cost V 5 bases and J 1 base, with 14 bases left between them. CDR3 in DNA: TGTGCCAGCAGTCCCTATCTCAATTATAACTATGGCTACACCTTC. This codes for CASSPYLNYNYGYTF.

Here the CDR3 reads CASRISGANVLTF. CDR3 bases: TGTGCCAGCCGGATCTCTGGGGCCAACGTCCTGACTTTC. The chain links TRBV19 to TRBJ2-6, with no clear D. V was cut by 9 bases and J by 0 bases, with 6 bases left in between. CDR1 is LNHDA, CDR2 SQIVND, per germline (reference sequence). The CDR3 covers 13 residues. Full variable domain (outside the CDR3, taken from reference TRBV19 and TRBJ2-6): DGGITQSPKYLFRKEGQNVTLSCEQNLNHDAMYWYRQDPGQGLRLIYYSQIVNDFQKGDIAEGYSVSREKKESFPLTVTSAQKNPTAFYLCASRISGANVLTFGAGSRLTVL.

CDR3 DNA sequence: TGTGCCAGTAGTAGAGGAGGAGACGAGCAGTACTTC. Protein product: CASSRGGDEQYF. The chain is built from TRBV19 and TRBJ2-7; a weak D match, TRBD2 (5 bases). The length of the CDR3 is 12 residues. CDR1 and CDR2 (germline): LNHDA, SQIVND (reference sequence). V lost 4 bases and J lost 5, with 9 bases in between.

The chain joins TRBV7-8 to TRBJ2-7; D is uncertain. V lost 3 bases, J lost 3 bases, and 12 bases lay in between. Germline V gene data show CDR1 as SGHVS and CDR2 as FQNEAQ. The CDR3 sequence is 14 residues long. CDR3 protein: CASSFTQSVYEQYF. For the CDR3, the DNA is TGTGCCAGCAGCTTCACACAGTCAGTCTACGAGCAGTACTTC. Filled out from reference TRBV7-8 and TRBJ2-7, the complete variable domain reads GAGVSQSPRYKVAKRGQDVALRCDPISGHVSLFWYQQALGQGPEFLTYFQNEAQLDKSGLPSDRFFAERPEGSVSTLKIQRTQQEDSAVYLCASSFTQSVYEQYFGPGTRLTVT.

This clone appeared a few times. The V call is TRBV30, the J call TRBJ1-2; 9 positions agree with TRBD1. Germline assignment: CDR1 GTSNPN and CDR2 SVGIG (reference sequence). This CDR3 is built from 15 residues. After removal of 2 bases from V and 4 bases from J, the junction contained 8 bases not matched to a gene. The CDR3 spells CAWSRPQGASYGYTF. The CDR3 DNA reads as TGTGCCTGGAGTCGACCACAGGGGGCAAGCTATGGCTACACCTTC.

The sample holds one count of this clone. This sequence joins TRBV9 and TRBJ2-3, with 8 bases identical to TRBD1. V shed 6 bases and J 3 bases; nucleotides not matched to a gene: 12. CDR3 length: 16 residues. Germline CDR1 reads SGDLS; CDR2 reads YYNGEE. The CDR3 DNA is TGTGCCAGCACCAGGGGGCCGTACTTTGAGACAGATACGCAGTATTTT. Encoded protein: CASTRGPYFETDTQYF.

The chain joins TRBV5-1 to TRBJ2-2; D is uncertain. Germline V gives CDR1 SGHRS, CDR2 YFSETQ. This CDR3 spans 14 amino acids. V was cut by 0 bases and J by 6 bases, with 9 bases left in between. CDR3 DNA: TGCGCCAGCAGCTTGGGGTCAAGGGCCGGGGAGCTGTTTTTT. Amino acids: CASSLGSRAGELFF.